The 13 T cell receptor beta chains below all came from one sample that was sequenced in a study of T cells in Graves' hyperthyroidism and ophthalmopathy. Amplification targeted TCR beta CDR3 regions from RNA transcripts. Carried out on the TCR CDR3, a first-round RT-PCR used the HTBI primer set. TCRdb processed the multiplex PCR reads anew with MiXCR; each CDR3 protein has one entry. The sample holds more than 45,000 distinct CDR3 sequences; about 50% are singletons and the top ten take around an eighth. Sequencing used blood. The receptors originated from a woman aged 30 to 39 with Graves' ophthalmopathy.

This sequence joins TRBV19 and TRBJ1-1; 11 bases map to TRBD1. CDR3 length: 16 residues. J was trimmed by 0 bases and V by 8 bases; bases with no gene match: 8. The germline gives CDR1 LNHDA, CDR2 SQIVND (reference sequence). Here the CDR3 reads CASRPGTGGVNTEAFF. The DNA of the CDR3 is TGTGCCAGTCGACCCGGGACAGGGGGAGTGAACACTGAAGCTTTCTTT.

Comments on this clonotype: This CDR3 fails to terminate in the conserved phenylalanine or tryptophan, so it likely reflects a read error. The limits of the CDR3 on the DNA are not certain, so only TCRdb's listed CDR3 is given. The CDR3 spells CSATPGLA. The chain carries TRBV20-1 and TRBJ1-3. Including both end residues, the CDR3 is 8 amino acids long. The germline V gene encodes CDR1 DFQATT and CDR2 SNEGSKA (reference sequence).

By its share, this clonotype is medium-sized. The gene calls are TRBV10-1 and TRBJ2-5; 7 bases are shared with TRBD1. The V and J ends lost 8 bases and 3 bases, in that order; junction bases with no gene match: 6. The V gene's germline CDR1 is WNHNN and CDR2 SYGVQD (reference sequence). The CDR3 loop spans 13 amino acids. The CDR3 coding sequence is TGCGCCAGCGGCCAGACAGGGAAAGAGACCCAGTACTTC. Protein sequence: CASGQTGKETQYF.

This clonotype was recorded many times. The chain uses TRBV19 and TRBJ1-2; D perhaps matches TRBD1 (6 bases). Germline V gene sequence: CDR1 LNHDA, CDR2 SQIVND (reference sequence). Trimming stripped 0 bases from V and 3 bases from J, with 17 bases between. The CDR3 runs to 17 residues. The CDR3 DNA sequence: TGTGCCAGTAGTATAGATCTATGGGGCAGGGGAGACTATGGCTACACCTTC. It encodes CASSIDLWGRGDYGYTF.

This clonotype was picked up many times. The rearrangement uses TRBV4-1 and TRBJ1-2; D might be TRBD1 (5 bases). V was shortened by 3 bases and J by 1 base, with 15 bases between the two germline ends. Looked up from germline, CDR1 is MGHRA and CDR2 is YSYEKL. The CDR3 contains 16 residues. The CDR3 region is CASSQSPTELNYGYTF. CDR3 DNA: TGCGCCAGCAGCCAGAGTCCGACAGAACTTAACTATGGCTACACCTTC.

This clonotype has at least ten counts. This chain connects TRBV12-3 or TRBV12-4 to TRBJ2-5, with D uncertain. Between the trimmed V and J ends, which lost 1 base and 1 base, there was a span of 10 bases. The CDR3 runs to 15 residues. As DNA, the CDR3 is TGTGCCAGCAGTTTAGGGATATCTCCCCAAGAGACCCAGTACTTC. This sequence encodes CASSLGISPQETQYF.

This clonotype was detected ten times or more. V gene TRBV19 combines with J gene TRBJ1-2; D unclear. The germline V and J ends were trimmed by 3 bases and 2 bases, with 13 bases remaining between them. CDR1 is LNHDA and CDR2 is SQIVND in the germline V gene (reference sequence). CDR3 length: 15 amino acids. The CDR3 here is CASSIWSQINYGYTF. In DNA, the CDR3 is TGTGCCAGTAGTATTTGGAGTCAGATCAACTATGGCTACACCTTC. The complete variable domain, with remaining parts taken from reference TRBV19 and TRBJ1-2, reads DGGITQSPKYLFRKEGQNVTLSCEQNLNHDAMYWYRQDPGQGLRLIYYSQIVNDFQKGDIAEGYSVSREKKESFPLTVTSAQKNPTAFYLCASSIWSQINYGYTFGSGTRLTVV.

The sample holds many counts of this clonotype. The V call is TRBV4-1, the J call TRBJ1-5, with 8 bases lining up with TRBD1. V was pared by 2 bases and J by 3 bases, with 3 bases of the junction left unmatched. Germline CDR1 and CDR2: MGHRA and YSYEKL. The CDR3 has 15 residues. The CDR3 sequence: CASSQLGQDNQPQHF. In nucleotides, the CDR3 is TGCGCCAGCAGCCAATTGGGACAGGACAATCAGCCCCAGCATTTT.

Notes on this clonotype: Here the CDR3 omits its conserved ending phenylalanine or tryptophan, so a read error is the likely source. No DNA is shown, since the ends of the CDR3 on it are uncertain; the CDR3 is the one TCRdb lists. The chain joins TRBV20-1 to TRBJ2-6. The CDR3 sequence runs 8 residues, both termini included. Germline CDR1 and CDR2: DFQATT and SNEGSKA (reference sequence). The CDR3 region is CSARAPTS.

The J gene is TRBJ1-6, the V gene TRBV15; no clear D gene. Germline CDR1 is LNHNV and CDR2 is YYDKDF (reference sequence). The CDR3 consists of 17 residues. The germline V and J ends were trimmed by 4 bases and 6 bases, with 19 bases remaining between them. The CDR3 here is CATSISTAAPPNSPLHF. CDR3 DNA sequence: TGTGCCACCAGCATCTCGACCGCTGCGCCTCCTAATTCACCCCTCCACTTT.

The chain recombines TRBV20-1 with TRBJ2-7; 8 bases are shared with TRBD1. There are 12 residues in the CDR3. CDR1 DFQATT and CDR2 SNEGSKA come from the germline V gene (reference sequence). V shed 1 base, J shed 5 bases, and the junction held 1 base outside the gene matches. CDR3 sequence reads: CSARGTGNEQYF. DNA of the CDR3: TGCAGTGCTAGAGGGACAGGGAACGAGCAGTACTTC.

The chain recombines TRBV7-9 with TRBJ2-3; 11 nucleotides agree with TRBD2. Trimming removed 6 bases from V and 11 bases from J; junction bases left unmatched: 13. The CDR3 runs 15 residues. Per the germline V gene, CDR1 is SEHNR and CDR2 is FQNEAQ (reference sequence). In DNA, the CDR3 is TGTGCCAGCAGAACCCCGGGACTAGCGGCGAATGAGCAGTATTTT. Its protein product is CASRTPGLAANEQYF.

This clonotype occurred many times. The chain uses TRBV9 and TRBJ2-3; TRBD2 matches at 11 bases. The V segment lost 2 bases and the J segment 8 bases; nucleotides outside the gene matches: 10. CDR1 and CDR2 from the germline V gene are SGDLS and YYNGEE. The CDR3 spans 16 residues. CDR3 sequence: CASSVGGTSGKGTQYF. For the CDR3, the DNA is TGTGCCAGCAGCGTGGGCGGGACTAGCGGTAAGGGTACGCAGTATTTT.